The 30 T cell receptor beta chains reported below all come from one sample, sequenced in a study of T cells in Graves' hyperthyroidism and ophthalmopathy. Amplified TCR beta CDR3 regions derived from RNA transcripts. The HTBI primer set served for first-round RT-PCR of the TCR CDR3. TCRdb called the multiplex PCR reads again in MiXCR, with one record for every CDR3 protein. The sample includes about 640,000 distinct CDR3 sequences, 20% of them seen just once. The sample was blood. The receptors shown here come from a man under 40 with Graves' ophthalmopathy.

This clonotype was seen a handful of times. V and J are TRBV20-1 and TRBJ1-1; D gene uncertain. From germline, CDR1 is DFQATT and CDR2 SNEGSKA (reference sequence). This CDR3 has 12 amino acids. Trimming cost V 4 bases and J 11 bases, with 17 bases left between them. CDR3 sequence: CSANGSDEWAFF. The DNA of the CDR3 is TGCAGTGCTAACGGGTCCGACGAGTGGGCTTTCTTT.

This clonotype was observed many times. The V gene is TRBV28, the J gene TRBJ1-1, with D perhaps matching TRBD1 (5 bases). V lost 1 base, J lost 6 bases, and 15 bases lay in between. Per germline, CDR1 MDHEN and CDR2 SYDVKM. The CDR3 is 15 amino acids. The CDR3 region has the DNA TGTGCCAGCAGTTTATATGGGGGAGCAGAGGCTGAAGCTTTCTTT. Protein product: CASSLYGGAEAEAFF.

This sequence joins TRBV7-2 and TRBJ2-2, with D possibly matching TRBD2 (5 bases). The ends were cut back, 4 bases at V and 4 bases at J, with 16 bases in the middle. The germline V gene encodes CDR1 SGHTA and CDR2 FQGNSA. CDR3 length equals 16 residues. The CDR3 is CASSSRTGPGTGELFF. The CDR3, as DNA: TGTGCCAGCAGCTCGCGGACTGGGCCGGGCACCGGGGAGCTGTTTTTT.

This clonotype was counted between two and nine times. The V call is TRBV7-9, the J call TRBJ2-1; D is uncertain. The germline V and J ends were trimmed by 2 bases and 3 bases, with 11 bases remaining between them. This CDR3 is 15 amino acids long. CDR1 SEHNR and CDR2 FQNEAQ come from the germline V gene (reference sequence). The DNA for the CDR3 is TGTGCCAGCAGCTTAAGAAATTCCTACTACAATGAGCAGTTCTTC. Residues: CASSLRNSYYNEQFF.

The CDR3 region has the DNA TGTGCCAGCAGTTTATCGACAGGGGGCGGGAATTCACCCCTCCACTTT. Translated: CASSLSTGGGNSPLHF. The V gene is TRBV27, the J gene TRBJ1-6; TRBD1 aligns across 10 bases. Germline trimming cut 0 bases from V and 7 bases from J; bases unmatched to any gene: 3. Germline CDR1 and CDR2: MNHEY and SMNVEV (reference sequence). The CDR3 has 16 residues.

This clonotype appeared a few times. In DNA, the CDR3 is TGTGCCAGCAGCGTAGGAGGCGGACACTACGAGCAGTACTTC. Protein product: CASSVGGGHYEQYF. V usage is TRBV9 and J usage is TRBJ2-7, with a possible D match to TRBD1 (5 bases). Trimming stripped 0 bases from V and 3 bases from J, with 10 bases between. There are 14 residues in the CDR3. Germline V gene lookup returns CDR1 SGDLS and CDR2 YYNGEE.

This clonotype occurred many times. The V gene is TRBV7-6, the J gene TRBJ2-5, with 12 nucleotides matching TRBD2. Per the germline V gene, CDR1 is SGHVS and CDR2 is FNYEAQ. The CDR3 has 15 residues. Unmatched junction bases numbered 4, after V lost 4 bases and J lost 4 bases. CDR3 bases: TGTGCCAGCAGCTCACCGGGACTAGCGGGAGAGACCCAGTACTTC. Amino acids: CASSSPGLAGETQYF.

This clonotype was picked up a small number of times. The chain employs TRBV6-1 and TRBJ1-5; 9 nucleotides agree with TRBD1. CDR1 and CDR2 (germline): MNHNS, SASEGT. There are 14 residues in the CDR3. The V gene end was trimmed by 8 bases and the J gene end by 2 bases; junction bases not matched to a gene: 4. Here the CDR3 reads CASRRTGGNQPQHF. The CDR3 DNA reads as TGTGCCAGCCGAAGGACAGGGGGCAATCAGCCCCAGCATTTT.

In its sample, this clonotype was seen many times. The CDR3 here is CASSLVDSAYGYTF. DNA for the CDR3: TGTGCCAGCAGCTTAGTGGACAGCGCGTATGGCTACACCTTC. J is TRBJ1-2 and V is TRBV13, with D possibly being TRBD1 (6 bases). Germline values: CDR1 PRHDT, CDR2 FYEKMQ (reference sequence). Trimming cost V 1 base and J 5 bases, with 11 bases left between them. CDR3 length equals 14 residues.

The V and J genes are TRBV9 and TRBJ1-1, with D uncertain. CDR3 length: 14 amino acids. V lost 1 base, J lost 1 base, and 8 bases lay in between. Germline CDR1 is SGDLS and CDR2 is YYNGEE. The CDR3, as DNA: TGTGCCAGCAGCGTACAGCCCTGGAACACTGAAGCTTTCTTT. It encodes CASSVQPWNTEAFF.

This clonotype was counted ten times or more. The rearrangement uses TRBV11-2 and TRBJ1-1; the D gene is possibly TRBD1 (6 bases). Germline values: CDR1 SGHAT, CDR2 FQNNGV. The ends were cut back, 5 bases at V and 12 bases at J, with 16 bases in the middle. This CDR3 is built from 12 residues. Here the CDR3 DNA reads TGTGCCAGCAGCCCGGGACATTTCGGAACTTTCTTT. It translates to CASSPGHFGTFF.

This clonotype was recorded a few times. The CDR3, as DNA: TGCAGCGTTGAAGGACTAGCGGGGATTCCTAGCACAGATACGCAGTATTTT. It encodes CSVEGLAGIPSTDTQYF. The chain uses TRBV29-1 and TRBJ2-3, with 11 nucleotides matching TRBD2. The germline gives CDR1 SQVTM, CDR2 ANQGSEA. V trimming: 1 base; J trimming: 0 bases; junction bases outside the gene matches: 6. This CDR3 is built from 17 residues.

In DNA form, the CDR3 reads TGTGCCAGCAGTCCCGCGGGGCTGGGCTCTAGCACAGATACGCAGTATTTT. Translating it yields CASSPAGLGSSTDTQYF. The chain combines TRBV28 with TRBJ2-3; D may be TRBD2 (6 bases). This CDR3 region has 17 residues. V lost 5 bases and J lost 0, with 18 bases in between. The germline V gene encodes CDR1 MDHEN and CDR2 SYDVKM.

In its sample, this clonotype was seen many times. J is TRBJ1-4 and V is TRBV11-2; D call uncertain. Germline V gene sequence: CDR1 SGHAT, CDR2 FQNNGV. The CDR3 is 14 amino acids. V gave up 1 base and J gave up 0 bases, with 3 bases separating them. CDR3 sequence (DNA): TGTGCCAGCAGCTTAGTTGCAACTAATGAAAAACTGTTTTTT. Its protein product is CASSLVATNEKLFF.

This clonotype was found a few times. This chain connects TRBV6-1 to TRBJ2-3; 7 positions agree with TRBD2. The germline gives CDR1 MNHNS, CDR2 SASEGT. The CDR3 is made up of 15 amino acids. Trimming removed 5 bases from V and 1 base from J; junction bases left unmatched: 6. The CDR3 here is CASSPREVGTDTQYF. CDR3 coding DNA: TGTGCCAGCAGTCCCCGGGAGGTGGGCACAGATACGCAGTATTTT.

Many counts were recorded for this clonotype. V usage is TRBV12-3 or TRBV12-4 and J usage is TRBJ1-3; 9 positions match TRBD1. This CDR3 is built from 15 residues. Trimming removed 6 bases from V and 2 bases from J; junction bases left unmatched: 5. The CDR3 is CASRSGTGTGNTIYF. CDR3 coding DNA: TGTGCCAGCAGATCCGGGACAGGGACTGGAAACACCATATATTTT.

This clonotype was counted a few times. The chain employs TRBV4-1 and TRBJ1-1; the D is unclear. This CDR3 comprises 15 residues. From germline, CDR1 is MGHRA and CDR2 YSYEKL. With 3 bases removed from V and 1 base from J, the gap between germline ends came to 12 bases. The CDR3 bases are TGCGCCAGCAGCCAGAACAACAACGGGAACACTGAAGCTTTCTTT. This codes for CASSQNNNGNTEAFF.

This sequence joins TRBV19 and TRBJ2-5; a weak D match, TRBD1 (6 bases). The V gene lost 7 bases and the J gene lost 5 bases, with 14 bases spanning the gap. Germline V gene data show CDR1 as LNHDA and CDR2 as SQIVND (reference sequence). The CDR3 is made up of 13 amino acids. The CDR3 here is CASTTGSRETQYF. CDR3 nucleotide sequence: TGTGCCAGTACTACAGGGAGTCGGGAGACCCAGTACTTC.

There are a few counts of this clonotype. The CDR3 DNA reads TGTGCCAGCAGACCCAGCGGAGGCCCCCGGGACGAGCAGTACTTC. Translating gives CASRPSGGPRDEQYF. This rearrangement joins TRBV28 to TRBJ2-7, with a tentative D call TRBD2 (5 bases). V dropped 6 bases and J dropped 5 bases, with 20 bases sitting between them. Germline-derived CDR1 and CDR2 are MDHEN and SYDVKM. This CDR3 contains 15 residues.

The table lists this clonotype with a few counts. The gene calls are TRBV20-1 and TRBJ2-1; 10 bases align to TRBD2. The J segment lost 3 bases and the V segment lost 1 base, leaving 9 bases of the junction unmatched. Germline V gene sequence: CDR1 DFQATT, CDR2 SNEGSKA (reference sequence). This CDR3 spans 17 amino acids. CDR3 residues: CSARANSGRTHYNEQFF. The CDR3 bases are TGCAGTGCTAGAGCGAATAGCGGGAGGACTCACTACAATGAGCAGTTCTTC.

The chain has TRBV11-2 and TRBJ2-3; D remains unclear. In germline, CDR1 is SGHAT, CDR2 FQNNGV. Trimming removed 0 bases at V and 2 bases at J, with 6 bases between. This CDR3 is built from 14 residues. This chain's CDR3 is CASSLDRPTDTQYF. CDR3 nucleotide sequence: TGTGCCAGCAGCTTAGACCGCCCCACAGATACGCAGTATTTT. The full variable domain, with the rest looked up from reference TRBV11-2 and TRBJ2-3, is EAGVAQSPRYKIIEKRQSVAFWCNPISGHATLYWYQQILGQGPKLLIQFQNNGVVDDSQLPKDRFSAERLKGVDSTLKIQPAKLEDSAVYLCASSLDRPTDTQYFGPGTRLTVL.

V and J are TRBV7-2 and TRBJ2-1; possible D gene TRBD2, 6 bases. The CDR3 totals 15 residues. The ends were cut back, 5 bases at V and 4 bases at J, with 15 bases in the middle. Per the germline V gene, CDR1 is SGHTA and CDR2 is FQGNSA. CDR3 nucleotides: TGTGCCAGCAGCCCCGCTGGGACTGCGTACAATGAGCAGTTCTTC. Translation gives CASSPAGTAYNEQFF.

The gene calls are TRBV7-9 and TRBJ2-7; weak D call: TRBD2 (5 bases). The CDR3 spans 13 residues. Germline CDR1 and CDR2: SEHNR and FQNEAQ (reference sequence). The CDR3 here is CASEKGGEDEQYF. CDR3 nucleotides: TGTGCGAGCGAAAAAGGAGGCGAGGACGAGCAGTACTTC.

The chain carries TRBV10-2 and TRBJ2-1; 7 bases match TRBD2. The CDR3 is 11 residues long. The V and J ends lost 9 bases and 8 bases, in that order; junction bases with no gene match: 4. CDR1 and CDR2 (germline): WSHSY, SAAADI. The chain's CDR3 is CASRLAYEQFF. The CDR3 coding sequence is TGCGCCAGTAGACTAGCCTATGAGCAGTTCTTC.

The chain carries TRBV9 and TRBJ2-3; tentative D call: TRBD1 (7 bases). Germline CDR1 SGDLS, CDR2 YYNGEE. CDR3 length: 15 amino acids. Trimming shortened V by 0 bases and J by 3 bases, and 11 bases separated the two germline ends. The chain's CDR3 is CASSVEPGGTDTQYF. As DNA, the CDR3 is TGTGCCAGCAGCGTAGAGCCAGGGGGGACAGATACGCAGTATTTT. The whole variable domain, remainder taken from reference TRBV9 and TRBJ2-3, is DSGVTQTPKHLITATGQRVTLRCSPRSGDLSVYWYQQSLDQGLQFLIQYYNGEERAKGNILERFSAQQFPDLHSELNLSSLELGDSALYFCASSVEPGGTDTQYFGPGTRLTVL.

This clonotype was counted a few times. The V call is TRBV7-2, the J call TRBJ2-3, with 8 bases fitting TRBD1. The CDR3 totals 15 residues. CDR1 and CDR2 from the germline V gene are SGHTA and FQGNSA. The V segment lost 0 bases and the J segment 4 bases; nucleotides outside the gene matches: 3. The CDR3 here is CASSLARQGSDTQYF. The CDR3, as DNA: TGTGCCAGCAGCTTAGCCCGACAGGGGTCAGATACGCAGTATTTT.

This clonotype occurred a few times. The gene calls are TRBV2 and TRBJ2-3; D uncertain. The CDR3 has 14 amino acids. From germline, CDR1 is SNHLY and CDR2 FYNNEI. V was cut by 3 bases and J by 1 base, with 8 bases left in between. CDR3 region: CASSESGGTDTQYF. CDR3 in DNA: TGTGCCAGCAGTGAGTCGGGTGGCACAGATACGCAGTATTTT. Variable domain in full (rest from reference TRBV2 and TRBJ2-3): EPEVTQTPSHQVTQMGQEVILRCVPISNHLYFYWYRQILGQKVEFLVSFYNNEISEKSEIFDDQFSVERPDGSNFTLKIRSTKLEDSAMYFCASSESGGTDTQYFGPGTRLTVL.

On this clonotype itself: One end of the junction does not line up with germline, which may come from a read error. This chain uses TRBV19 with TRBJ2-3; the match to TRBD1 covers 7 bases. The germline V gene encodes CDR1 LNHDA and CDR2 SQIVND (reference sequence). The CDR3 runs 16 residues. The CDR3 nucleotides are TGTGCCAGCAGTATAGAACGAGACAGGGCCACAGATACGCAGTATTTT. Translated, it gives CASSIERDRATDTQYF.

This clonotype showed up many times. The J gene is TRBJ2-1, the V gene TRBV20-1; the match to TRBD2 covers 11 bases. The CDR3 runs 16 residues. Germline lookup yields CDR1 DFQATT and CDR2 SNEGSKA (reference sequence). The trim removed 3 bases at V and 0 bases at J, leaving 4 bases unmatched. Written as DNA, the CDR3 is TGCAGTGCTAGGACTAGCGGGGCTAGCTCCTACAATGAGCAGTTCTTC. Its protein is CSARTSGASSYNEQFF.

The gene calls are TRBV27 and TRBJ1-6, with D possibly matching TRBD1 (5 bases). V dropped 5 bases and J dropped 8 bases, with 19 bases sitting between them. The CDR3 is 16 amino acids. Per the germline V gene, CDR1 is MNHEY and CDR2 is SMNVEV (reference sequence). The CDR3 bases are TGTGCCAGCAGTGACGCAGGGTATGGTATGGATTCACCCCTCCACTTT. Translated, it gives CASSDAGYGMDSPLHF.